This is a list of T cell receptor beta chains from one sample in a study of CD8 T cells in Susac syndrome. TCRdb itself ran the immunoSEQ multiplex PCR reads through MiXCR, one entry per CDR3 protein. The data hold 250,000 to 300,000 distinct CDR3 sequences, with approximately 81% observed a single time. The material sequenced was CD8+ T cells from PBMCs. The origin of the receptors is a human donor with multiple sclerosis. Both conserved end residues are part of each CDR3. A D gene is named only where the DNA matches it firmly. Clone size, where shown, is once, few, many, or a class for clones that have expanded.

.	TRBV20-1	TRBJ2-1	.	CSARAGRAESSYNEQFF	TGCAGTGCTAGAGCGGGGCGAGCGGAGAGCTCCTACAATGAGCAGTTCTTC
.	TRBV7-9	TRBJ2-1	.	CASSSGLGNEQFF	TGTGCCAGCAGCTCGGGACTCGGCAATGAGCAGTTCTTC
.	TRBV9	TRBJ2-7	.	CASSEGDGYEQYF	TGTGCCAGCAGCGAAGGGGACGGCTACGAGCAGTACTTC
once	TRBV6-1	TRBJ2-7	TRBD2	CASSLKGLAGGSGSYEQYF	TGTGCCAGCAGTCTCAAGGGACTAGCGGGAGGGTCTGGCTCCTACGAGCAGTACTTC
.	TRBV4-1	TRBJ2-4	.	CASSPILGAFNIQYF	TGCGCCAGCAGCCCGATCTTGGGTGCTTTCAACATTCAGTACTTC
.	TRBV4-1	TRBJ1-1	.	CASSWGRDGEAFF	TGCGCCAGCAGCTGGGGCCGGGACGGTGAAGCTTTCTTT
.	TRBV9	TRBJ2-6	.	CASSVEGSGANVLTF	TGTGCCAGCAGCGTAGAAGGTTCGGGGGCCAACGTCCTGACTTTC
.	TRBV30	TRBJ1-1	.	CAWSPGDTEAFF	TGTGCCTGGAGTCCAGGTGACACTGAAGCTTTCTTT
.	TRBV20-1	TRBJ2-1	TRBD2	CSAMGKASGRAANEQFF	TGCAGTGCTATGGGAAAGGCTAGCGGGAGGGCCGCGAATGAGCAGTTCTTC
once	TRBV9	TRBJ1-2	.	CASSDRVHGYTF	TGTGCCAGCAGCGACAGGGTTCATGGCTACACCTTC
.	TRBV29-1	TRBJ2-2	TRBD2	CSVFRTSGRTNTGELFF	TGCAGCGTATTCCGGACTAGCGGCCGCACGAACACCGGGGAGCTGTTTTTT
.	TRBV7-6	TRBJ2-1	TRBD2	CASRKETSVDNEQFF	TGTGCCAGCAGGAAAGAGACTAGCGTAGACAATGAGCAGTTCTTC
.	TRBV7-9	TRBJ2-3	.	CASSAATPDTQYF	TGTGCCAGCAGCGCAGCAACTCCAGATACGCAGTATTTT
once	TRBV19	TRBJ2-2	.	CASSIPRDILRKTGELFF	TGTGCCAGTAGTATCCCCCGGGACATCCTTCGGAAGACCGGGGAGCTGTTTTTT